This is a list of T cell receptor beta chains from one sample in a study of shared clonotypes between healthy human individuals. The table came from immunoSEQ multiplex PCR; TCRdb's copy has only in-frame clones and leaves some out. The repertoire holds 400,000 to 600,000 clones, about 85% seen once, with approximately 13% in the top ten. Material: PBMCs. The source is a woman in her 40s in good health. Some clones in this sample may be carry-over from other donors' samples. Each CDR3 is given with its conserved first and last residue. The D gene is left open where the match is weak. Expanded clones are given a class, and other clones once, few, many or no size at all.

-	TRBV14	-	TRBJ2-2	CASSQERWQGNTGELFF	TGTGCCAGCAGCCAAGAAAGGTGGCAGGGGAACACCGGGGAGCTGTTTTTT
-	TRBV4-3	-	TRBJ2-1	CASSQVSANNEQFF	TGCGCCAGCAGCCAAGTCAGCGCGAACAATGAGCAGTTCTTC
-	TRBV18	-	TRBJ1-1	CASSPPREGTEAFF	TGTGCCAGCTCACCACCCAGGGAAGGCACTGAAGCTTTCTTT
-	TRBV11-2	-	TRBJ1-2	CASSSLDSYGYTF	TGTGCCAGCAGCTCCTTAGACAGCTATGGCTACACCTTC
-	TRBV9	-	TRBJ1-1	CASSVDASGDFLFEAFF	TGTGCCAGCAGCGTAGACGCGTCAGGGGATTTTTTGTTTGAAGCTTTCTTT
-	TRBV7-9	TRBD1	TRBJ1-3	CASSLGTGRGNTIYF	TGTGCCAGCAGCTTAGGGACAGGGCGGGGAAACACCATATATTTT
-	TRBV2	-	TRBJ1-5	CASSGGLSNQPQHF	TGTGCCAGCAGCGGGGGGTTGAGCAATCAGCCCCAGCATTTT
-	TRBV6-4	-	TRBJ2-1	CASSDSAGNNEQFF	TGTGCCAGCAGTGACTCTGCCGGGAACAATGAGCAGTTCTTC
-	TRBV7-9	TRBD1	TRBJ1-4	CASGQGTHRNEKLFF	TGTGCCAGTGGACAGGGGACGCATAGGAATGAAAAACTGTTTTTT
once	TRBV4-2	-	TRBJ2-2	CASSLRSANTGELFF	TGTGCCAGCAGCCTCCGGTCTGCGAACACCGGGGAGCTGTTTTTT
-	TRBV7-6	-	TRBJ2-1	CASSRLGRSYNEQFF	TGTGCCAGCAGCCGATTAGGCCGGTCCTACAATGAGCAGTTCTTC
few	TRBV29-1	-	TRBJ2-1	CSVEVRNEQFF	TGCAGCGTTGAGGTTCGCAATGAGCAGTTCTTC
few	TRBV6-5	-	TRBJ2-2	CASSYSSWDTGELFF	TGTGCCAGCAGTTACTCTAGCTGGGACACCGGGGAGCTGTTTTTT
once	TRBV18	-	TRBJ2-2	CASSPLTINTGELFF	TGTGCCAGCTCACCACTAACTATAAACACCGGGGAGCTGTTTTTT
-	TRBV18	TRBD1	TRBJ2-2	CASPHPLQGFTGELFF	TGTGCCAGCCCTCACCCGCTACAGGGGTTTACCGGGGAGCTGTTTTTT
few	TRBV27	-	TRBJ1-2	CASSSPLRGYGYTF	TGTGCCAGCAGTTCCCCCCTCAGAGGCTATGGCTACACCTTC
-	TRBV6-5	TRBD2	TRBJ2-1	CASSVAGGPGEQFF	TGTGCCAGCAGCGTAGCGGGAGGGCCAGGTGAGCAGTTCTTC
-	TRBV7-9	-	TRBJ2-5	CASSLVGGETQYF	TGTGCCAGCAGCTTGGTCGGGGGAGAGACCCAGTACTTC
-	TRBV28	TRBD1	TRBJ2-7	CASAQGAVGSRGGQYF	TGTGCCAGCGCCCAGGGGGCGGTGGGATCTCGAGGTGGGCAGTACTTC
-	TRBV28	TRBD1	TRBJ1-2	CASSPGQGGGFYYGYTF	TGTGCCAGCAGTCCCGGACAGGGCGGGGGATTTTACTATGGCTACACCTTC
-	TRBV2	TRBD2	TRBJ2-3	CASSVTSGGVGTQYF	TGTGCCAGCAGTGTGACTAGCGGGGGTGTGGGGACGCAGTATTTT
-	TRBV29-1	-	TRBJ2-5	CSVSRVGGLVETQYF	TGCAGCGTTAGCCGAGTTGGGGGGCTGGTGGAGACCCAGTACTTC
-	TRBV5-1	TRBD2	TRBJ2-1	CASSSTSGSNEQFF	TGCGCCAGCAGCTCGACGAGCGGGAGCAATGAGCAGTTCTTC
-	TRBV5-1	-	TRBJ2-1	CASSLGAVIHNEQFF	TGCGCCAGCAGCTTGGGAGCGGTTATCCACAATGAGCAGTTCTTC
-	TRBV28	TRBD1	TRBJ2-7	CASSKGQTHLQYF	TGTGCCAGCAGTAAGGGACAGACTCACTTGCAGTACTTC
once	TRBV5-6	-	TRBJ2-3	CASSTGRADTQYF	TGTGCCAGCAGCACCGGAAGGGCAGATACGCAGTATTTT
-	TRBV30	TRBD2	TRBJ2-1	CAWSVRLLAGVPNEQFF	TGTGCCTGGAGTGTACGCCTACTAGCGGGAGTCCCCAATGAGCAGTTCTTC
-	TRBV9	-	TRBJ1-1	CASSVTVNTEAFF	TGTGCCAGCAGCGTCACGGTTAACACTGAAGCTTTCTTT
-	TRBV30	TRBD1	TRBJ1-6	CAWSVGQGRSPLHF	TGTGCCTGGAGTGTGGGACAGGGGCGTTCACCCCTCCACTTT
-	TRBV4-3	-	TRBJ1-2	CASSQVLDAGFGYTF	TGCGCCAGCAGCCAAGTTTTGGACGCCGGGTTCGGCTACACCTTC
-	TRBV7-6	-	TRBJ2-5	CASSLGASSKTQYF	TGTGCCAGCAGCTTAGGAGCTAGTTCCAAGACCCAGTACTTC
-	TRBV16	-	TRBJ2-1	CASTPRGTYSYNEQFF	TGTGCCAGCACTCCCCGGGGCACCTACTCCTACAATGAGCAGTTCTTC
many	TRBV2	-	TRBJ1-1	CASTGVMNTEAFF	TGTGCCAGCACGGGGGTAATGAACACTGAAGCTTTCTTT
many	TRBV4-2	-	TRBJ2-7	CASSQDPSSSYEQYF	TGTGCCAGCAGCCAAGATCCTAGCAGCTCCTACGAGCAGTACTTC
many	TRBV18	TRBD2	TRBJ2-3	CASSTTSGSDTQYF	TGTGCCAGCTCAACGACTAGCGGTTCAGATACGCAGTATTTT
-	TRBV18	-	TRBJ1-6	CASSQQLGVNSPLHF	TGTGCCAGCTCACAACAGCTGGGGGTTAATTCACCCCTCCACTTT
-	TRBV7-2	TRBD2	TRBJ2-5	CASSLEGRVTETQYF	TGTGCCAGCAGCTTAGAAGGGAGGGTCACGGAGACCCAGTACTTC
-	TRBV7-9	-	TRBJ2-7	CASSLAFQGEQYF	TGTGCCAGCAGCTTAGCGTTTCAGGGGGAGCAGTACTTC
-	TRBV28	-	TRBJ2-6	CASSMGLPSGANVLTF	TGTGCCAGCAGTATGGGACTCCCGTCTGGGGCCAACGTCCTGACTTTC
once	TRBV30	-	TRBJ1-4	CAWSVQAANEKLFF	TGTGCCTGGAGTGTACAGGCGGCTAATGAAAAACTGTTTTTT
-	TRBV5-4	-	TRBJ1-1	CASRIYGEHTEAFF	TGTGCCAGCAGGATCTACGGGGAGCACACTGAAGCTTTCTTT
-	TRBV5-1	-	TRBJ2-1	CASSLAEQGNEQFF	TGCGCCAGCAGCTTGGCCGAACAGGGAAATGAGCAGTTCTTC
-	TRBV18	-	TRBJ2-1	CASSRGQSSYNEQFF	TGTGCCAGCTCACGTGGACAGAGCTCCTACAATGAGCAGTTCTTC
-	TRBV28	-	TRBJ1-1	CASSSLVTEAFF	TGTGCCAGCAGTTCGTTGGTCACTGAAGCTTTCTTT
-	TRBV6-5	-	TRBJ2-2	CASTRGAGELFF	TGTGCCAGCACCAGGGGGGCCGGGGAGCTGTTTTTT
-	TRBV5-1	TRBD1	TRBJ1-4	CASSLAGTGEEKLFF	TGCGCCAGCAGCTTGGCTGGGACAGGGGAAGAAAAACTGTTTTTT
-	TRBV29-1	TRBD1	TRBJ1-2	CSVGQGSYGYTF	TGCAGCGTAGGACAGGGTAGCTATGGCTACACCTTC
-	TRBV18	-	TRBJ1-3	CASSTENTIYF	TGTGCCAGCTCGACCGAAAACACCATATATTTT
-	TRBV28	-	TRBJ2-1	CASRPRQPLAAPGEQFF	TGTGCCAGCAGACCCAGACAGCCCTTAGCGGCCCCCGGTGAGCAGTTCTTC
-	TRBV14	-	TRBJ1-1	CASSQTLSVTEAFF	TGTGCCAGCAGCCAAACCTTGAGTGTGACTGAAGCTTTCTTT